This is a list of T cell receptor beta chains from one sample in a study of T cell repertoires in cytomegalovirus infection. A single record per CDR3 protein comes from TCRdb applying MiXCR to the reads. Here the sample spans 500,000 or so distinct CDR3 sequences, approximately 15% being singletons. The sample comprised CD8+ T cells from PBMCs. These receptors originate from a human donor in good health (CMV status not recorded). Some clones in this sample may be carry-over from other donors' samples. Both conserved end residues are part of each CDR3. D genes are given only for firm matches. Clone sizes are given selectively: once, few, many, or a class where the clone is expanded.

clone_size	v_call	j_call	d_call	cdr3_aa	cdr3_nt
many	TRBV7-9	TRBJ1-2	.	CASSLVLPHGYTF	TGTGCCAGCAGCTTAGTGCTTCCCCATGGCTACACCTTC
few	TRBV19	TRBJ1-1	.	CASSIGWQEAFF	TGTGCCAGTAGTATAGGCTGGCAGGAAGCTTTCTTT
few	TRBV3-1	TRBJ2-7	TRBD1	CASSHYRDSSSYEQYF	TGTGCCAGCAGCCATTACCGGGACAGTTCTTCCTACGAGCAGTACTTC
many	TRBV19	TRBJ1-1	.	CASSVVGYTEAFF	TGTGCCTCTTCGGTCGTGGGGTACACTGAAGCTTTCTTT
many	TRBV6-1	TRBJ2-1	TRBD1	CASSPRMDRGHEQFF	TGTGCCAGCAGTCCCAGGATGGACAGGGGGCATGAGCAGTTCTTC
many	TRBV28	TRBJ2-3	.	CASTPPGESTDTQYF	TGTGCCAGCACCCCTCCCGGGGAAAGCACAGATACGCAGTATTTT
.	TRBV18	TRBJ1-2	.	CASSLDSRGPQLHYGYTF	TGTGCCAGCTCACTAGACAGCCGGGGCCCTCAACTACACTATGGCTACACCTTC
.	TRBV6-1	TRBJ1-5	.	CASSPSDRVNQPQHF	TGTGCCAGCAGCCCCTCGGACAGAGTCAATCAGCCCCAGCATTTT
many	TRBV11-2	TRBJ2-7	.	CASSSRSLEQYF	TGTGCCAGCAGCTCTCGCTCACTCGAGCAGTACTTC
many	TRBV10-3	TRBJ1-6	TRBD1	CAISEGGQGEYNSPLHF	TGTGCCATCAGTGAGGGCGGACAGGGGGAGTATAATTCACCCCTCCACTTT
few	TRBV9	TRBJ2-2	.	CASSEPVLEQWGVTGELFF	TGTGCCAGCAGCGAACCGGTACTAGAGCAGTGGGGAGTCACCGGGGAGCTGTTTTTT
many	TRBV19	TRBJ1-2	TRBD1	CASSTRTGLQRGYTF	TGTGCCAGTAGTACCCGGACAGGCTTACAGCGTGGCTACACCTTC
many	TRBV4-1	TRBJ1-5	TRBD1	CASRIRGQADSPQHF	TGCGCCAGCAGGATACGAGGACAGGCCGATTCGCCCCAGCATTTT
many	TRBV6-5	TRBJ2-1	TRBD1	CASSYSGTANEQFF	TGTGCCAGCAGTTACTCGGGGACAGCGAATGAGCAGTTCTTC
many	TRBV27	TRBJ1-1	TRBD1	CASSAGQGRGSAEAFF	TGTGCCAGCAGTGCCGGACAGGGGCGTGGAAGCGCTGAAGCTTTCTTT
.	TRBV5-5	TRBJ2-1	TRBD1	CASSWGDRAVEQFF	TGTGCCAGCAGCTGGGGGGACAGGGCTGTTGAGCAGTTCTTC
few	TRBV12-3/TRBV12-4	TRBJ1-4	TRBD1	CASRRQGATNEKLFF	TGTGCCAGCAGAAGACAGGGGGCAACTAATGAAAAACTGTTTTTT
many	TRBV10-3	TRBJ1-2	.	CAISELTVYEGYTF	TGTGCCATCAGTGAGTTGACCGTCTATGAGGGCTACACCTTC
.	TRBV2	TRBJ2-7	TRBD2	CARSEAGESREQYF	TGTGCCAGAAGTGAGGCGGGAGAGTCCCGCGAGCAGTACTTC
.	TRBV15	TRBJ2-7	.	CATSRSTVPYEQYF	TGTGCCACCAGCAGATCGACAGTGCCCTACGAGCAGTACTTC
once	TRBV24-1	TRBJ2-7	TRBD1	CATSDPRDSTYEQYF	TGTGCCACCAGTGATCCCCGGGACAGTACCTACGAGCAGTACTTC
few	TRBV28	TRBJ2-7	.	CASSLVSKNEQYF	TGTGCCAGCAGTTTAGTATCCAAGAACGAGCAGTACTTC
many	TRBV6-2/TRBV6-3	TRBJ2-3	TRBD2	CASSYSLLAGVTDTQYF	TGTGCCAGCAGTTACTCTTTACTAGCGGGGGTCACAGATACGCAGTATTTT
many	TRBV7-9	TRBJ2-3	.	CASSLAGRRTDTQYF	TGTGCCAGCAGCTTAGCGGGGAGACGCACAGATACGCAGTATTTT
few	TRBV3-1	TRBJ2-3	TRBD2	CASSHRGVYTDTQYF	TGTGCCAGCAGCCACCGGGGGGTCTACACAGATACGCAGTATTTT
few	TRBV28	TRBJ2-1	.	CASSPMTREAGDNEQFF	TGTGCCAGCAGTCCCATGACTAGGGAGGCTGGCGACAATGAGCAGTTCTTC
many	TRBV6-1	TRBJ2-5	.	CASPAAGTQYF	TGTGCCAGCCCTGCGGCGGGGACCCAGTACTTC
.	TRBV25-1	TRBJ2-7	TRBD2	CASQTSGRIEQYF	TGTGCCAGCCAGACTAGCGGGAGAATCGAGCAGTACTTC
many	TRBV27	TRBJ2-1	.	CASSLSLAVHNEQFF	TGTGCCAGCAGTTTATCGTTGGCGGTCCACAATGAGCAGTTCTTC
.	TRBV15	TRBJ2-7	.	CATYSGTEPYEQYF	TGTGCCACCTACTCCGGGACGGAACCCTACGAGCAGTACTTC
.	TRBV7-9	TRBJ1-5	.	CASSLGSRVRENQPQHF	TGTGCCAGCAGCTTAGGAAGCAGGGTTCGCGAGAATCAGCCCCAGCATTTT
.	TRBV5-1	TRBJ1-1	TRBD1	CASSTGQGAGEAFF	TGCGCCAGCAGCACAGGACAGGGGGCCGGTGAAGCTTTCTTT
many	TRBV11-2	TRBJ1-3	.	CASSLDLYDLGGNTIYF	TGTGCCAGCAGCTTAGATCTATATGACCTCGGCGGAAACACCATATATTTT
once	TRBV27	TRBJ2-7	TRBD2	CASSLSSGGAVYEQYF	TGTGCCAGCAGTTTATCCAGCGGGGGGGCCGTCTACGAGCAGTACTTC
few	TRBV27	TRBJ2-1	TRBD2	CASSLSTGGPYNEQFF	TGTGCCAGCAGTTTATCGACGGGAGGGCCCTACAATGAGCAGTTCTTC
many	TRBV20-1	TRBJ1-5	.	CSARGKTASGPQHF	TGCAGTGCTAGAGGAAAGACAGCCTCGGGGCCCCAGCATTTT
few	TRBV11-3	TRBJ1-1	.	CASSLASTGEAFF	TGTGCCAGCAGCTTAGCCTCCACAGGTGAAGCTTTCTTT
many	TRBV2	TRBJ2-3	.	CASSEVAFYRQGTTDTQYF	TGTGCCAGCAGTGAAGTCGCCTTTTACAGGCAGGGTACCACAGATACGCAGTATTTT
once	TRBV14	TRBJ2-1	TRBD2	CASSLRTSVSYNEQFF	TGTGCCAGCAGCCTCAGGACTAGCGTATCCTACAATGAGCAGTTCTTC
many	TRBV7-9	TRBJ2-7	.	CASSSPGFGPGEQYF	.
many	TRBV6-1	TRBJ1-5	.	CASQVVGNQPQHF	TGTGCCAGCCAGGTCGTGGGCAATCAGCCCCAGCATTTT
few	TRBV9	TRBJ2-7	.	CASSPRLFPTSYEQYF	TGTGCCAGCAGCCCCCGACTCTTCCCGACCTCCTACGAGCAGTACTTC
few	TRBV29-1	TRBJ2-1	.	CSVEIRGGDEQFF	TGCAGCGTTGAAATCAGGGGAGGTGATGAGCAGTTCTTC
many	TRBV15	TRBJ2-3	TRBD2	CATSRELAGGSTDTQYF	TGTGCCACCAGCAGAGAACTAGCGGGGGGCTCGACAGATACGCAGTATTTT
.	TRBV6-5	TRBJ1-2	.	CASSYFGGGRGYGYTF	TGTGCCAGCAGTTACTTTGGCGGGGGACGGGGCTATGGCTACACCTTC
.	TRBV20-1	TRBJ2-2	TRBD2	CSARDTPVLAGEFTGELFF	TGCAGTGCTAGAGATACGCCGGTGCTAGCGGGGGAATTCACCGGGGAGCTGTTTTTT
few	TRBV25-1	TRBJ2-1	.	CASSEERDWAIEDEQFF	TGTGCCAGCAGTGAAGAAAGGGATTGGGCCATTGAGGATGAGCAGTTCTTC
few	TRBV6-1	TRBJ1-6	TRBD1	CASTLGGGNSPLHF	TGTGCCAGCACCCTCGGAGGGGGCAATTCACCCCTCCACTTT
few	TRBV11-2	TRBJ2-3	TRBD2	CASSPGTSGRWGDTQYF	TGTGCCAGCAGCCCCGGGACTAGCGGGAGATGGGGAGATACGCAGTATTTT
.	TRBV29-1	TRBJ2-7	.	CSVEGPNYEQYF	TGCAGCGTTGAGGGCCCGAATTACGAGCAGTACTTC
many	TRBV7-9	TRBJ2-1	.	CASSPSGSPNNEQFF	TGTGCCAGCAGTCCTTCAGGGTCACCGAACAATGAGCAGTTCTTC
few	TRBV29-1	TRBJ1-2	.	CSVRIPGTHGYTF	TGCAGCGTTAGAATACCGGGGACGCATGGCTACACCTTC
many	TRBV6-1	TRBJ2-1	.	CASSSRVVPYNEQFF	TGTGCCAGCAGTTCCAGGGTGGTCCCCTACAATGAGCAGTTCTTC
many	TRBV12-3/TRBV12-4	TRBJ1-1	.	CASSFGAFF	TGTGCCAGCAGCTTCGGAGCTTTCTTT
.	TRBV6-6	TRBJ2-7	.	CASSPDKSEQYF	TGTGCCAGCAGTCCGGACAAATCCGAGCAGTACTTC
many	TRBV7-3	TRBJ2-1	.	CASCPASVCYNEQFF	TGTGCCAGCTGCCCAGCTAGCGTATGTTACAATGAGCAGTTCTTC
.	TRBV3-1	TRBJ2-1	.	CASSRYIPRGGDRDEQFF	TGTGCCAGCAGCCGCTACATCCCCAGGGGGGGGGATAGAGATGAGCAGTTCTTC
.	TRBV6-6	TRBJ1-1	.	CASSLPKGNEMNTEAFF	TGTGCCAGCAGCCTCCCCAAGGGTAACGAGATGAACACTGAAGCTTTCTTT
.	TRBV9	TRBJ2-7	.	CASSGRAKEQYF	TGTGCCAGCAGCGGGAGGGCCAAAGAGCAGTACTTC
many	TRBV7-3	TRBJ1-5	TRBD1	CASSAGGGNQPQHF	TGTGCCAGCAGCGCAGGGGGAGGCAATCAGCCCCAGCATTTT